These 15 T cell receptor beta chains originate from one sample sequenced in a study of shared clonotypes between healthy human individuals. Generated by immunoSEQ multiplex PCR, the TCRdb table keeps only in-frame clones and is missing some. The sample has some 2 million clones, roughly 94% seen once. Naive CD8 populations comprised CD45RO-negative cells positively selected for CCR7, excluding terminally differentiated effector memory CD45RA+ cells. The sequenced sample consisted of naive CD8+ T cells sorted from blood. Every receptor here comes from a man aged 18 to 35 in good health.

The DNA for the CDR3 is TGTGCCAGCAGCTTAGGAGGGGCCCCCACTGAAGCTTTCTTT. It encodes CASSLGGAPTEAFF. The chain is built from TRBV5-6 and TRBJ1-1, with D possibly matching TRBD1 (5 bases). From germline, CDR1 is SGHDT and CDR2 YYEEEE. Trimming pared 2 bases from V and 4 bases from J, leaving 12 bases between. CDR3 length equals 14 residues.

The V call is TRBV11-3, the J call TRBJ2-7; 8 nucleotides align to TRBD2. With 1 base clipped from V and 4 bases from J, the junction kept 3 bases outside the gene matches. Per the germline V gene, CDR1 is SGHNT and CDR2 is YENEEA. The CDR3 covers 14 residues. CDR3 DNA sequence: TGTGCCAGCAGCTTAGGAGCGGGAGCATACGAGCAGTACTTC. Protein: CASSLGAGAYEQYF.

The chain is built from TRBV28 and TRBJ1-2; D unresolved. V was clipped by 4 bases and J by 5 bases, with 11 bases between them. The CDR3 has 13 residues. Germline V gene data show CDR1 as MDHEN and CDR2 as SYDVKM. The CDR3 coding sequence is TGTGCCAGCAGTTCTCTGACGGATTATGGCTACACCTTC. It is translated as CASSSLTDYGYTF.

Here the CDR3 reads CASSSEREGYEQYF. The CDR3 coding sequence is TGTGCCAGCAGTTCCGAGCGGGAGGGATACGAGCAGTACTTC. V usage is TRBV7-6 and J usage is TRBJ2-7; TRBD2 aligns across 10 bases. Germline V CDR1 and CDR2: SGHVS, FNYEAQ. The trim removed 6 bases at V and 4 bases at J, leaving 6 bases unmatched. The CDR3 has 14 residues.

The V gene is TRBV4-1, the J gene TRBJ2-1; TRBD2 matches at 10 bases. Per germline, CDR1 MGHRA and CDR2 YSYEKL. CDR3 length: 16 amino acids. The trim removed 3 bases at V and 7 bases at J, leaving 9 bases unmatched. CDR3 DNA sequence: TGCGCCAGCAGCCAGAGAGAAGGACTAGCGGTTAATGAGCAGTTCTTC. Residues: CASSQREGLAVNEQFF.

The J gene is TRBJ2-1, the V gene TRBV29-1; no clear D gene. The CDR3 has 14 amino acids. V was cut by 3 bases and J by 6 bases, with 15 bases left in between. The V gene's germline CDR1 is SQVTM and CDR2 ANQGSEA. The CDR3 bases are TGCAGCGTTGATCTCTTCTACTATCCCAATGAGCAGTTCTTC. Residues: CSVDLFYYPNEQFF.

The genes are TRBV27 and TRBJ2-3, with D maybe TRBD1 (5 bases). CDR3 length: 15 residues. V was shortened by 3 bases and J by 5 bases, with 15 bases between the two germline ends. CDR1 is MNHEY, CDR2 SMNVEV, per germline (reference sequence). The CDR3 DNA reads as TGTGCCAGCAGTTTGTATCCCCAGGGAAGAGATACGCAGTATTTT. Its translation: CASSLYPQGRDTQYF.

The chain uses TRBV9 and TRBJ1-1; tentative D call: TRBD1 (6 bases). The CDR3 has 14 residues. Germline V gene lookup returns CDR1 SGDLS and CDR2 YYNGEE. Trimming removed 3 bases from V and 0 bases from J, with 9 bases in between. This chain's CDR3 is CASSGGQLNTEAFF. In DNA, the CDR3 is TGTGCCAGCAGCGGTGGACAGCTGAACACTGAAGCTTTCTTT. The whole variable domain, filled in from reference TRBV9 and TRBJ1-1, reads DSGVTQTPKHLITATGQRVTLRCSPRSGDLSVYWYQQSLDQGLQFLIQYYNGEERAKGNILERFSAQQFPDLHSELNLSSLELGDSALYFCASSGGQLNTEAFFGQGTRLTVV.

The chain has TRBV10-1 and TRBJ2-1; 8 bases agree with TRBD2. J was trimmed by 6 bases and V by 2 bases; bases with no gene match: 6. This CDR3 region has 15 residues. The germline gives CDR1 WNHNN, CDR2 SYGVQD (reference sequence). CDR3 amino acids: CASSEGLAGPNEQFF. CDR3 sequence (DNA): TGCGCCAGCAGTGAGGGGTTAGCGGGACCCAATGAGCAGTTCTTC.

The rearrangement links TRBV4-3 to TRBJ1-6; possibly TRBD1 for D (6 bases). CDR1 is LGHNA, CDR2 YSLEER, per germline. Trimming cost V 4 bases and J 10 bases, with 17 bases left between them. The CDR3 consists of 15 residues. The CDR3 nucleotides read TGCGCCAGCAGCCGGGTACAGGGCGACGGGTCACCCCTCCACTTT. Protein sequence: CASSRVQGDGSPLHF.

The V and J genes are TRBV19 and TRBJ2-5, with D tentatively TRBD1 (6 bases). Germline lookup yields CDR1 LNHDA and CDR2 SQIVND (reference sequence). This CDR3 contains 14 residues. Trimming removed 3 bases from V and 2 bases from J, with 10 bases in between. In nucleotides, the CDR3 is TGTGCCAGTAGTATGCTGGACAGACAAGAGACCCAGTACTTC. It encodes CASSMLDRQETQYF.

CDR3 in DNA: TGTGCCAGTAGTATGCGGGGGAGCTCCTACAATGAGCAGTTCTTC. Translation gives CASSMRGSSYNEQFF. The rearrangement joins TRBV19 to TRBJ2-1, with 7 nucleotides matching TRBD2. The CDR3 loop spans 15 amino acids. Trimming removed 3 bases from V and 0 bases from J; junction bases left unmatched: 2. Germline CDR1 is LNHDA and CDR2 is SQIVND (reference sequence). Drawing the rest from reference TRBV19 and TRBJ2-1, the complete variable domain is DGGITQSPKYLFRKEGQNVTLSCEQNLNHDAMYWYRQDPGQGLRLIYYSQIVNDFQKGDIAEGYSVSREKKESFPLTVTSAQKNPTAFYLCASSMRGSSYNEQFFGPGTRLTVL.

The chain uses TRBV5-1 and TRBJ2-3; D perhaps matches TRBD1 (6 bases). The CDR3 length is 17 residues. CDR1 SGHRS and CDR2 YFSETQ come from the germline V gene. Trimming took off 0 bases at V and 1 base at J, with 15 bases between the two ends. The CDR3: CASSLARGQGRTDTQYF. The CDR3 DNA follows: TGCGCCAGCAGCTTGGCGAGAGGGCAGGGGCGCACAGATACGCAGTATTTT.

The chain carries TRBV28 and TRBJ1-5, with TRBD1 matching over 7 bases. This CDR3 has 16 amino acids. From germline, CDR1 is MDHEN and CDR2 SYDVKM. V trimming: 6 bases; J trimming: 1 base; junction bases outside the gene matches: 9. The CDR3 coding sequence is TGTGCCAGCAGACCCGGGGAGGGGGCAAGCAATCAGCCCCAGCATTTT. Its translation is CASRPGEGASNQPQHF.

The gene calls are TRBV15 and TRBJ2-7; D perhaps matches TRBD2 (6 bases). From germline, CDR1 is LNHNV and CDR2 YYDKDF (reference sequence). Trimming took off 3 bases at V and 3 bases at J, with 15 bases between the two ends. This CDR3 is 15 amino acids long. In nucleotides, the CDR3 is TGTGCCACCAGCAGTCCTGGGGGAGGAGGCTACGAGCAGTACTTC. Translating gives CATSSPGGGGYEQYF.